The T cell receptor (beta chain) under discussion was sequenced for a study of response to subunit inactivated influenza vaccine. Study-wide findings and caveats: The authors put forward the suggestion that each seasonal influenza vaccination may bring in only a limited number of new T cells.

MiXCR, applied by TCRdb to the RT-PCR reads, yields one record per CDR3 protein. The sample has about 700,000 distinct CDR3 sequences; about 14% are singletons. As for this clonotype: The antigen remains unidentified.

From germline, CDR1 is LGHDT and CDR2 YNNKEL (reference sequence). The length of the CDR3 is 16 residues. With V trimmed by 5 bases and J by 2 bases, 10 bases remained unmatched. The sample consisted of PBMCs from blood, taken 14 days before vaccination. The sequence was obtained from a man aged 50 to 60 who received an inactivated influenza vaccine. The chain uses TRBV3-1 and TRBJ2-3, with TRBD2 identical over 7 bases. The CDR3 protein is CASSSRLAKYTDTQYF. The CDR3 nucleotides read TGTGCCAGCAGCTCCCGACTAGCCAAATACACAGATACGCAGTATTTT.